This T cell receptor beta chain was identified in a study of siplizumab effects on memory and regulatory T cells. General study results and limits: The drug siplizumab significantly decreased the alloreactive sequences that could be traced to unstimulated CD4+ memory cells. Confirmation that proliferating Tregs from siplizumab cultures had suppressive function was not obtained. In unstimulated cells, naive T cells appeared more diverse than memory T cells and seemed major alloresponse contributors.

Germline V CDR1 and CDR2: SGHVS, FQNEAQ. CDR3 size: 17 residues. Deletions cut 3 bases from V and 6 bases from J, with 21 bases between. Only in-frame clones appear in the TCRdb table, and some are missing; sequencing was by immunoSEQ multiplex PCR. The sample contains some 88,000 clones, about nine tenths of which appear only once. Concerning this clone itself: The antigen is unknown.

Sequencing was performed on CD4+ T cells sorted from blood. The clonotype originates from a human donor in good health. The V call is TRBV7-8, the J call TRBJ2-1; no definite D call. The CDR3 nucleotides read TGTGCCAGCAGCTTTGAAGCCCGGACCTTAACCAGCAATGAGCAGTTCTTC. This codes for CASSFEARTLTSNEQFF.